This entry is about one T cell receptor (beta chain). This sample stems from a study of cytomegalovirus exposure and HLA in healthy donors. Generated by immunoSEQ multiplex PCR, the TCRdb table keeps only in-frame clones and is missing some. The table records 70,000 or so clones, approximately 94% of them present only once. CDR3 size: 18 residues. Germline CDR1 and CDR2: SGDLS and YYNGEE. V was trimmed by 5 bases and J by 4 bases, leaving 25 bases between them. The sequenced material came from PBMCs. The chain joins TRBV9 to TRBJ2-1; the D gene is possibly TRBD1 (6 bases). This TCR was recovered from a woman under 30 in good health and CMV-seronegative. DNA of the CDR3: TGTGCCAGCAGTCGACAGAGGGAACCCAGGGGAGTATACAATGAGCAGTTCTTC. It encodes CASSRQREPRGVYNEQFF.